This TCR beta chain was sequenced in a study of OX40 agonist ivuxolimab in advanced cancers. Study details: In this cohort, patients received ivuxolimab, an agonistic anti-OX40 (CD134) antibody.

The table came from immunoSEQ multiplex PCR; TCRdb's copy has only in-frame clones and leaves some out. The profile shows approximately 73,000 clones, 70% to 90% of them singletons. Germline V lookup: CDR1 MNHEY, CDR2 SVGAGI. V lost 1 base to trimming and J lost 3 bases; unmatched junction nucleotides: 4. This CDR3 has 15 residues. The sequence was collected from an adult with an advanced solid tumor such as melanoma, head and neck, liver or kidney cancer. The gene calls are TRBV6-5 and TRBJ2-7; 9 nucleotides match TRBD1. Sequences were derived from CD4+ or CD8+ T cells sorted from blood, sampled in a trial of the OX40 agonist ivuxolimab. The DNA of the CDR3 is TGTGCCAGCAGTTACTTTAGGACAGGGGACTACGAGCAGTACTTC. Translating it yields CASSYFRTGDYEQYF.